The next 10 T cell receptor beta chains were all read from a single sample in a study of post-analysis software for immune sequencing data. Study-wide points: Among a few TRBV segments more frequent in patients than controls were TRBV5-6, TRBV5-1 and TRBV20-1.

No antigen has been identified for these receptors. The TCR beta cDNA libraries contained unique molecular identifiers. TCRdb re-derived calls from the PCR reads in MiXCR, one entry per CDR3 protein. In the table there are fewer than 850,000 distinct CDR3 sequences, roughly 29% of which are singletons. Source material: blood. The receptors originated from a girl aged 10 to 17 with multiple sclerosis.

In its sample, this clonotype was seen once. The gene calls are TRBV5-1 and TRBJ2-2; D assignment may be TRBD1 or TRBD2 (5 bases each). Germline CDR1 is SGHRS and CDR2 is YFSETQ. V lost 6 bases, J lost 1 base, and 16 bases lay in between. The CDR3 consists of 16 residues. The CDR3 here is CASKTTRDGNTGELFF. CDR3 in DNA: TGCGCCAGCAAGACCACCCGGGACGGGAACACCGGGGAGCTGTTTTTT.

At least ten counts were recorded for this clonotype. The chain employs TRBV7-2 and TRBJ2-7; tentatively, D is TRBD1 (5 bases). Germline assignment: CDR1 SGHTA and CDR2 FQGNSA. The V end lost 5 bases, the J end lost 0 bases, and 8 bases lay between the germline ends. The CDR3 has 13 amino acids. The CDR3 reads CASSPDSSYEQYF. The DNA of the CDR3 is TGTGCCAGCAGCCCAGACAGCTCCTACGAGCAGTACTTC.

The rearrangement links TRBV7-2 to TRBJ2-2; D not resolved. The CDR3 has 14 amino acids. CDR1 SGHTA and CDR2 FQGNSA come from the germline V gene. The V end was cut by 0 bases, the J end by 5 bases, with 7 bases between. The CDR3 region has the DNA TGTGCCAGCAGCTTAGCGCAATGGACCGGGGAGCTGTTTTTT. This gives the protein CASSLAQWTGELFF.

This clonotype showed up just a few times. V is TRBV2 and J is TRBJ1-2, with D unclear. CDR3 size: 11 residues. Trimming cost V 10 bases and J 6 bases, with 12 bases left between them. CDR1 and CDR2 (germline): SNHLY, FYNNEI. For the CDR3, the DNA is TGTGCCACACCCACCGGGAATGGCTACACCTTC. This encodes CATPTGNGYTF.

The V and J genes are TRBV5-4 and TRBJ1-5; D gene unclear. CDR1 and CDR2 from the germline V gene are SGHNT and YYREEE (reference sequence). V lost 5 bases and J 7 bases, leaving 10 bases between the germline ends. The length of the CDR3 is 12 residues. In DNA, the CDR3 is TGTGCCAGCAGTGGACTAGGGCAGCCCCAGCATTTT. Protein product: CASSGLGQPQHF.

V is TRBV29-1 and J is TRBJ2-1, with a tentative D call TRBD1 (7 bases). Per germline, CDR1 SQVTM and CDR2 ANQGSEA. V lost 4 bases and J 2 bases, leaving 12 bases between the germline ends. This CDR3 comprises 14 residues. The CDR3 DNA follows: TGCAGCGTTGGGTTCAGGGGGGCCTACAATGAGCAGTTCTTC. Protein sequence: CSVGFRGAYNEQFF.

A few counts support this clonotype. The chain links TRBV6-5 to TRBJ2-7; 10 nucleotides agree with TRBD2. After removal of 7 bases from V and 5 bases from J, the junction contained 11 bases not matched to a gene. This CDR3 spans 15 amino acids. Germline V gene sequence: CDR1 MNHEY, CDR2 SVGAGI. The CDR3 spells CASTPPLAGAHEQYF. CDR3 DNA: TGTGCCAGCACCCCACCTCTAGCGGGAGCACACGAGCAGTACTTC.

This chain connects TRBV28 to TRBJ1-5; D gene ambiguous. V dropped 5 bases and J dropped 11 bases, with 28 bases sitting between them. CDR3 size: 17 residues. The germline V gene encodes CDR1 MDHEN and CDR2 SYDVKM. CDR3 loop: CASSPLSGLESLMAQHF. Here the CDR3 DNA reads TGTGCCAGCAGTCCCCTGTCAGGACTCGAGTCGCTTATGGCCCAGCATTTT.

V and J are TRBV20-1 and TRBJ2-7; the D gene is possibly TRBD2 (5 bases). The CDR3 contains 14 residues. CDR1 DFQATT and CDR2 SNEGSKA come from the germline V gene (reference sequence). V dropped 3 bases and J dropped 5 bases, with 17 bases sitting between them. The CDR3, as DNA: TGCAGTGCTAGTACTCGGGGTGCTCACGACGAGCAGTACTTC. Protein: CSASTRGAHDEQYF.

A few counts support this clonotype. This chain links TRBV20-1 with TRBJ1-6, with D perhaps matching TRBD1 (5 bases). The CDR3 is 15 residues long. Trimming cost V 1 base and J 7 bases, with 14 bases left between them. Germline V CDR1 and CDR2: DFQATT, SNEGSKA (reference sequence). CDR3 loop: CSARGPGLGNSPLHF. The CDR3 nucleotides read TGCAGTGCTAGAGGGCCAGGGTTGGGAAATTCACCCCTCCACTTT.